Presented here are 7 T cell receptor beta chains from one specimen sequenced in a study of response to subunit inactivated influenza vaccine. MiXCR, applied by TCRdb to the RT-PCR reads, yields one record per CDR3 protein. The sample lists 590,000 or so distinct CDR3 sequences; around 15% were seen once. The material was PBMCs from blood, obtained around 14 days before vaccination. The receptor source for this set is a man between 45 and 60 years old who received an inactivated influenza vaccine.

This sequence joins TRBV3-1 and TRBJ2-2; perhaps D is TRBD1 or TRBD2 (5 bases each). Trimming removed 4 bases from V and 0 bases from J, with 9 bases in between. This CDR3 spans 15 amino acids. CDR1 and CDR2 from the germline V gene are LGHDT and YNNKEL (reference sequence). In nucleotides, the CDR3 is TGTGCCAGCAGCCCGGGACCTTCGAACACCGGGGAGCTGTTTTTT. Its protein product is CASSPGPSNTGELFF.

This clonotype was observed many times. This rearrangement joins TRBV24-1 to TRBJ2-1; 10 bases are a match to TRBD1. The CDR3 length is 16 residues. The germline CDR1 and CDR2 sequences are KGHDR and SFDVKD. V trimming: 3 bases; J trimming: 8 bases; junction bases outside the gene matches: 9. CDR3 coding DNA: TGTGCCACCAGTGATGGCTCCGGGACAGGGGTGGATGAGCAGTTCTTC. This encodes CATSDGSGTGVDEQFF.

This clonotype has just a few counts. The gene calls are TRBV19 and TRBJ1-4; D is unclear. Between the trimmed V and J ends, which lost 9 bases and 0 bases, there was a span of 8 bases. CDR1 is LNHDA and CDR2 is SQIVND in the germline V gene (reference sequence). The CDR3 spans 13 residues. CDR3 DNA: TGTGCCAGCCTGGGGACAACTAATGAAAAACTGTTTTTT. Protein sequence: CASLGTTNEKLFF. The full variable domain, with the rest looked up from reference TRBV19 and TRBJ1-4, is DGGITQSPKYLFRKEGQNVTLSCEQNLNHDAMYWYRQDPGQGLRLIYYSQIVNDFQKGDIAEGYSVSREKKESFPLTVTSAQKNPTAFYLCASLGTTNEKLFFGSGTQLSVL.

This clonotype has a count of ten or more. J is TRBJ2-7 and V is TRBV28, with D possibly matching TRBD2 (6 bases). The germline V gene has CDR1 MDHEN and CDR2 SYDVKM. The CDR3 totals 14 residues. Trimming cost V 7 bases and J 1 base, with 14 bases left between them. CDR3 residues: CASTLGLPSYEQYF. The CDR3 region has the DNA TGTGCCAGCACGCTCGGACTACCTTCCTACGAGCAGTACTTC. The full variable domain, completed using reference TRBV28 and TRBJ2-7, is DVKVTQSSRYLVKRTGEKVFLECVQDMDHENMFWYRQDPGLGLRLIYFSYDVKMKEKGDIPEGYSVSREKKERFSLILESASTNQTSMYLCASTLGLPSYEQYFGPGTRLTVT.

This clonotype appeared a few times. The rearrangement links TRBV6-1 to TRBJ2-1, with D uncertain. CDR3 length: 14 residues. V gave up 1 base and J gave up 6 bases, with 10 bases separating them. Germline CDR1 reads MNHNS; CDR2 reads SASEGT. CDR3 in amino acids: CASSEGASPNEQFF. CDR3 DNA sequence: TGTGCCAGCAGTGAAGGGGCTTCTCCCAATGAGCAGTTCTTC.

This sequence joins TRBV4-1 and TRBJ1-5; tentatively, D is TRBD1 (5 bases). Trimming took 1 base from V and 6 from J, leaving 16 bases between them. The CDR3 has 16 residues. From germline, CDR1 is MGHRA and CDR2 YSYEKL. The CDR3 DNA sequence: TGCGCCAGCAGCCAAGGCTATAGAAGGGGTCGTCAGCCCCAGCATTTT. Translated, it gives CASSQGYRRGRQPQHF.

This rearrangement joins TRBV29-1 to TRBJ2-3; no definite D call. Per the germline V gene, CDR1 is SQVTM and CDR2 is ANQGSEA. The CDR3 is 14 amino acids. V was clipped by 7 bases and J by 0 bases, with 14 bases between them. The CDR3 sequence is CSATGDPSTDTQYF. In nucleotides, the CDR3 is TGCAGCGCTACTGGGGATCCTAGCACAGATACGCAGTATTTT.